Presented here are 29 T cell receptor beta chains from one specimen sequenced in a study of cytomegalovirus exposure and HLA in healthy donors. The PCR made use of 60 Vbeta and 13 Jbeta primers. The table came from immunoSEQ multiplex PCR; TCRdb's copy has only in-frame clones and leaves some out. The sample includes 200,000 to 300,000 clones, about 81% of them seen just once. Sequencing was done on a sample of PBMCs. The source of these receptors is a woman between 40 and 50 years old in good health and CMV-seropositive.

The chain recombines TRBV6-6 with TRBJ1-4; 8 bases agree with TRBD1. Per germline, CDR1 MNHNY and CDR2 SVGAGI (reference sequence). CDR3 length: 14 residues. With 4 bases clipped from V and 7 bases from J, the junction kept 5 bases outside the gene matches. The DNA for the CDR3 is TGTGCCAGCAGTTCCCAGGGGGCAGGTGAAAAACTGTTTTTT. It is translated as CASSSQGAGEKLFF.

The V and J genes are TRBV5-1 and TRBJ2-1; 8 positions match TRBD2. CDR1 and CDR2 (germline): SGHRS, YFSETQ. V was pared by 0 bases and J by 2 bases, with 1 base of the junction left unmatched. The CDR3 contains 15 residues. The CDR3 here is CASSLEAGAYNEQFF. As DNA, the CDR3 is TGCGCCAGCAGCTTGGAAGCGGGGGCCTACAATGAGCAGTTCTTC. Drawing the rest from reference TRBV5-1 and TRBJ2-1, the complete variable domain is KAGVTQTPRYLIKTRGQQVTLSCSPISGHRSVSWYQQTPGQGLQFLFEYFSETQRNKGNFPGRFSGRQFSNSRSEMNVSTLELGDSALYLCASSLEAGAYNEQFFGPGTRLTVL.

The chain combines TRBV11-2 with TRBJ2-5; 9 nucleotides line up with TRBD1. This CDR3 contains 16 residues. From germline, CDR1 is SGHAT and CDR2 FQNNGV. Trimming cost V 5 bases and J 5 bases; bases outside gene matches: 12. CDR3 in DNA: TGTGCCAGCAGCCCTCCGGGACAGGGACTCATGGAGACCCAGTACTTC. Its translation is CASSPPGQGLMETQYF.

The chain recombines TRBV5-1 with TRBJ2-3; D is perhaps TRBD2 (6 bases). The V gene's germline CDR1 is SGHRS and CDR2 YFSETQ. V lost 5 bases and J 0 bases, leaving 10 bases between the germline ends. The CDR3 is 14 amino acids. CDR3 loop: CASRRGDSTDTQYF. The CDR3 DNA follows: TGCGCCAGCAGGCGGGGAGATAGCACAGATACGCAGTATTTT.

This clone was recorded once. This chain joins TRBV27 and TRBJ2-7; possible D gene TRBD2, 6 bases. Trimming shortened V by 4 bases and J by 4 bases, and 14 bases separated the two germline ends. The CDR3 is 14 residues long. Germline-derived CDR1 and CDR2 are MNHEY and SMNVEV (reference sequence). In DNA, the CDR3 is TGTGCCAGCAGTTATCGCGGGGCGAGTTACGAGCAGTACTTC. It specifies CASSYRGASYEQYF.

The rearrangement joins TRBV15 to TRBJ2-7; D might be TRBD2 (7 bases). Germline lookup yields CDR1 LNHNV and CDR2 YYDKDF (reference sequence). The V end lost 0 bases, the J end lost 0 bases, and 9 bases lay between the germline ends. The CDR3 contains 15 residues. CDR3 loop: CATSRERGPSYEQYF. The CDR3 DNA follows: TGTGCCACCAGCAGAGAGCGGGGGCCCTCCTACGAGCAGTACTTC.

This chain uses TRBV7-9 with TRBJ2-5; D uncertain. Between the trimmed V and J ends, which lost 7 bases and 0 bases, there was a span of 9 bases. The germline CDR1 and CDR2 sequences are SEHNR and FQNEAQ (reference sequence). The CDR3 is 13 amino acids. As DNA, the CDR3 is TGTGCCAGCAACCAGGCTTACCAAGAGACCCAGTACTTC. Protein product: CASNQAYQETQYF.

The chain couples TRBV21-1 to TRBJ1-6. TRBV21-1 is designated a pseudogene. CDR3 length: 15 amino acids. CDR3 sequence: CASSTGSLDNSPLHF. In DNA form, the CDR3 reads TGTGCCAGCAGTACCGGGTCGCTAGATAATTCACCCCTCCACTTT.

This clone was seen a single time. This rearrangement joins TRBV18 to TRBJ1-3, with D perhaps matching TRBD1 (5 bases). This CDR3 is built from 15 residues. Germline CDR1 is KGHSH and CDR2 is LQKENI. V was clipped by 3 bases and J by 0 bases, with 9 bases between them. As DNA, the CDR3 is TGTGCCAGCTCACCGGTTGACAGCTCTGGAAACACCATATATTTT. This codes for CASSPVDSSGNTIYF.

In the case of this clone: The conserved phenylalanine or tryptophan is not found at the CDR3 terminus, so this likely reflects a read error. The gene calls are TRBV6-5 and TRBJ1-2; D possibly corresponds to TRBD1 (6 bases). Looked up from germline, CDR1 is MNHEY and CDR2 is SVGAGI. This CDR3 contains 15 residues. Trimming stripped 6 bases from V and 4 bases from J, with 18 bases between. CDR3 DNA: TGTGCCAGCAGCCAAACAGGGTTAACTACCTATGGCTACACCCTC. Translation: CASSQTGLTTYGYTL.

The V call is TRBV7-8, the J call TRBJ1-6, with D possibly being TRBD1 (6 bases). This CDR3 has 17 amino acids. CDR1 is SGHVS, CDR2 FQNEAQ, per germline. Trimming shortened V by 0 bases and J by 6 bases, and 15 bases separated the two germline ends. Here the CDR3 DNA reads TGTGCCAGCAGCTTAGCGACGGGGGGCCTGGTTAATTCACCCCTCCACTTT. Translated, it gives CASSLATGGLVNSPLHF.

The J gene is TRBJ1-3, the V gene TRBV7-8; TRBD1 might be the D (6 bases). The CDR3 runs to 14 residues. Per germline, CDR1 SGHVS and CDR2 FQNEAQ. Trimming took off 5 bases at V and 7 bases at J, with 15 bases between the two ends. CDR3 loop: CASSARGQRNTIYF. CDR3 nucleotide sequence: TGTGCCAGCAGCGCCAGGGGTCAGAGGAACACCATATATTTT.

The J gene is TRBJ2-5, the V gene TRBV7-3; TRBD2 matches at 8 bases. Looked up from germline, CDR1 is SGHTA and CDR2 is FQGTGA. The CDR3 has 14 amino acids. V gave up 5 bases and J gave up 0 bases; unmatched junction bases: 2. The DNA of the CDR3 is TGTGCCAGCAGCCCTAGCGGGTACCAAGAGACCCAGTACTTC. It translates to CASSPSGYQETQYF. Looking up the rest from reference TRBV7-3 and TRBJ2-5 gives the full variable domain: GAGVSQTPSNKVTEKGKYVELRCDPISGHTALYWYRQSLGQGPEFLIYFQGTGAADDSGLPNDRFFAVRPEGSVSTLKIQRTERGDSAVYLCASSPSGYQETQYFGPGTRLLVL.

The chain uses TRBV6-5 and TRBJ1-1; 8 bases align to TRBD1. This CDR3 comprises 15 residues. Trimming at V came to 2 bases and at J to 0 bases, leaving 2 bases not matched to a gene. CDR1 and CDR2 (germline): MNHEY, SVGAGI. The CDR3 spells CASSYQTGVNTEAFF. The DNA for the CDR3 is TGTGCCAGCAGTTACCAGACAGGGGTGAACACTGAAGCTTTCTTT.

The CDR3: CASAQSYQETQYF. The CDR3, as DNA: TGTGCCAGCGCACAGTCCTACCAAGAGACCCAGTACTTC. V usage is TRBV6-5 and J usage is TRBJ2-5, with D unclear. V lost 8 bases and J lost 0, with 10 bases in between. The CDR3 is 13 residues long. Germline-derived CDR1 and CDR2 are MNHEY and SVGAGI.

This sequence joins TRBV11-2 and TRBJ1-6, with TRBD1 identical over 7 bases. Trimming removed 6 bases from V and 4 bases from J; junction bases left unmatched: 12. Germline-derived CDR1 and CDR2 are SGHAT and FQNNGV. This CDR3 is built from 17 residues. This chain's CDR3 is CASSFMGDSQYNSPLHF. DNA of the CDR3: TGTGCCAGCAGTTTTATGGGGGACAGTCAATATAATTCACCCCTCCACTTT.

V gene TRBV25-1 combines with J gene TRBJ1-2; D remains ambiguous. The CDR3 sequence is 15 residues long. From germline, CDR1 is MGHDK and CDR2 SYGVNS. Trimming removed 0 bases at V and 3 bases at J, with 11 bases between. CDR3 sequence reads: CASSEYKDGDYGYTF. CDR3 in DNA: TGTGCCAGCAGTGAATACAAAGACGGGGACTATGGCTACACCTTC.

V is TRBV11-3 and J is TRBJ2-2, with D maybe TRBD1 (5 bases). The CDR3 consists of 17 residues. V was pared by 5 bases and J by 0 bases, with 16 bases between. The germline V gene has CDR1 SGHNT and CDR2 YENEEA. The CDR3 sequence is CASSPPWGEPNTGELFF. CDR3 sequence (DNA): TGTGCCAGCAGCCCTCCCTGGGGCGAACCGAACACCGGGGAGCTGTTTTTT.

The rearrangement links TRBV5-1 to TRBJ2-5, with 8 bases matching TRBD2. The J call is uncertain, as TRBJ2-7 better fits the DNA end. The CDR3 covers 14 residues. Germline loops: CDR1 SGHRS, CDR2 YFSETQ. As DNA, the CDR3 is TGCGCCAGCAGCCTCGGGACTAGAGACGGCGAGCAGTACTTC. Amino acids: CASSLGTRDGEQYF.

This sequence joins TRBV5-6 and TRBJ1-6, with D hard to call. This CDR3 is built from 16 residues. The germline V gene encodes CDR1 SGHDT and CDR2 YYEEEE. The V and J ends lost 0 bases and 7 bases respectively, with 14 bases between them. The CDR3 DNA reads TGTGCCAGCAGCTTGGAGGAAGGAAGCGGCAATTCACCCCTCCACTTT. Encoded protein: CASSLEEGSGNSPLHF.

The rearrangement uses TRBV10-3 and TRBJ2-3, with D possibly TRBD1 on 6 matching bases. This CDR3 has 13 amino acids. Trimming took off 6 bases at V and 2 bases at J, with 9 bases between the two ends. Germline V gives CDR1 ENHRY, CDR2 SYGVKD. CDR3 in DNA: TGTGCCATCAGCCAGGGGAACACAGATACGCAGTATTTT. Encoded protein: CAISQGNTDTQYF.

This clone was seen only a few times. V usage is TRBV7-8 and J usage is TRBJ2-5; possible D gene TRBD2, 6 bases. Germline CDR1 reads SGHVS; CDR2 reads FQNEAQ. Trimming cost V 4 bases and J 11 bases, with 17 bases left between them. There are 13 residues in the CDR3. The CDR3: CASSSARSGEQYF. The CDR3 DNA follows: TGTGCCAGCAGCTCGGCGCGCTCGGGAGAGCAGTACTTC. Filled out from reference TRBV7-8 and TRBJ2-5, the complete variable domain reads GAGVSQSPRYKVAKRGQDVALRCDPISGHVSLFWYQQALGQGPEFLTYFQNEAQLDKSGLPSDRFFAERPEGSVSTLKIQRTQQEDSAVYLCASSSARSGEQYFGPGTRLLVL.

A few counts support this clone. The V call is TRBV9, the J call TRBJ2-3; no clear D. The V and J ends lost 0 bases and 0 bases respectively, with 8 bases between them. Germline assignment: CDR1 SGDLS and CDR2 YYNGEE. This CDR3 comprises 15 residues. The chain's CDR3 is CASSVGALSTDTQYF. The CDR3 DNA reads TGTGCCAGCAGCGTAGGGGCCCTGAGCACAGATACGCAGTATTTT.

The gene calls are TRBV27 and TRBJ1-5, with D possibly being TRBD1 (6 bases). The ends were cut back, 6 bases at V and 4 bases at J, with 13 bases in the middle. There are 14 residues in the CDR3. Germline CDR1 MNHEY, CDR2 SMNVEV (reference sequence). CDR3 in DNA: TGTGCCAGCAGAGGGGACAACGCGAATCAGCCCCAGCATTTT. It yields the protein CASRGDNANQPQHF.

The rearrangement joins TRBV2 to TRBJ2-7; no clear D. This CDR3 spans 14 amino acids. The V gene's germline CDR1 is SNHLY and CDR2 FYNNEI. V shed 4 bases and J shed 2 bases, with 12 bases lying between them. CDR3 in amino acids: CASSANSLAYEQYF. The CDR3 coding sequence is TGTGCCAGCAGTGCTAACAGTTTGGCCTACGAGCAGTACTTC.

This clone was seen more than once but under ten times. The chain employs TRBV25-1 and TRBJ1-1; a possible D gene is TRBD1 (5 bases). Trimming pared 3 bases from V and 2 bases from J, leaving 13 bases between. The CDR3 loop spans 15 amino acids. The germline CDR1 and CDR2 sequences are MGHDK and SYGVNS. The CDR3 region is CASSDPGHLNTEAFF. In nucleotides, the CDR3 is TGTGCCAGCAGTGATCCCGGACACCTTAACACTGAAGCTTTCTTT. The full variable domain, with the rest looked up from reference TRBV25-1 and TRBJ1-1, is EADIYQTPRYLVIGTGKKITLECSQTMGHDKMYWYQQDPGMELHLIHYSYGVNSTEKGDLSSESTVSRIRTEHFPLTLESARPSHTSQYLCASSDPGHLNTEAFFGQGTRLTVV.

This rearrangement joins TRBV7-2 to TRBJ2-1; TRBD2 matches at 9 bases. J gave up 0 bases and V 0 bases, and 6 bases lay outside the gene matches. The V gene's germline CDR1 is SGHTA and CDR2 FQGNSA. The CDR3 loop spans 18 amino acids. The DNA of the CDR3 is TGTGCCAGCAGCTTAGCTTTAGCGGGGGCCGCCTCCTACAATGAGCAGTTCTTC. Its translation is CASSLALAGAASYNEQFF.

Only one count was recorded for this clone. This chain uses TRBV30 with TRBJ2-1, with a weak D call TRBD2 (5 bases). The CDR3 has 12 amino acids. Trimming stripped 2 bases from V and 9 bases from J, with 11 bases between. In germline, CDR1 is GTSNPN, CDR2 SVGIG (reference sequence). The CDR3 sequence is CAWSLIRGEQFF. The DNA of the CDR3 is TGTGCCTGGAGTCTCATCCGGGGTGAGCAGTTCTTC.

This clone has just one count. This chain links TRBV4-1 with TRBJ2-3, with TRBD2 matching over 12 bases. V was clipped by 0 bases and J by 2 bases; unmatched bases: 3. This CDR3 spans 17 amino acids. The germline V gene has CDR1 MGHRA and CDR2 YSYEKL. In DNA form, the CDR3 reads TGCGCCAGCAGCCAAGATGGGACTAGCGGGTCCACAGATACGCAGTATTTT. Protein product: CASSQDGTSGSTDTQYF.